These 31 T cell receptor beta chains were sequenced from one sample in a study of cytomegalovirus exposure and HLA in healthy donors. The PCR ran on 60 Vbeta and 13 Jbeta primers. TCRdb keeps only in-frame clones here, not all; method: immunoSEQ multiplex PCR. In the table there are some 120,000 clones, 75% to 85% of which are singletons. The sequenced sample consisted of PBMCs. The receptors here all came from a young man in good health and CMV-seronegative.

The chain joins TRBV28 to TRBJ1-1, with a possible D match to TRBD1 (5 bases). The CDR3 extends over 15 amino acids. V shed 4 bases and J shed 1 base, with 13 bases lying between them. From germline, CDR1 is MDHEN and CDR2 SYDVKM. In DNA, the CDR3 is TGTGCCAGCAGTTCCCCCTATCAGGGGAACACTGAAGCTTTCTTT. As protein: CASSSPYQGNTEAFF. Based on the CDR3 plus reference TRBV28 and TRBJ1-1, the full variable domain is DVKVTQSSRYLVKRTGEKVFLECVQDMDHENMFWYRQDPGLGLRLIYFSYDVKMKEKGDIPEGYSVSREKKERFSLILESASTNQTSMYLCASSSPYQGNTEAFFGQGTRLTVV.

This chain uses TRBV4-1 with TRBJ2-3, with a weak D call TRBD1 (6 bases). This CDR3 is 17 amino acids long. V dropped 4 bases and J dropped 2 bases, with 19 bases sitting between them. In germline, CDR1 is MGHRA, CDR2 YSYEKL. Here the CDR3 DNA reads TGCGCCAGCAGCCCGTCACGGGACACAACCGCCACAGATACGCAGTATTTT. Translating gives CASSPSRDTTATDTQYF.

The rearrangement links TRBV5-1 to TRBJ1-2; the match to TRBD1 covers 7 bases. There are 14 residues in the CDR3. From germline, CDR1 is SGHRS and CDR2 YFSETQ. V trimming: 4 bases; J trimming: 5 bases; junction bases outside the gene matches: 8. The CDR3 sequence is CASSDRTGLYGYTF. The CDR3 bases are TGCGCCAGCAGCGACAGGACAGGACTATATGGCTACACCTTC.

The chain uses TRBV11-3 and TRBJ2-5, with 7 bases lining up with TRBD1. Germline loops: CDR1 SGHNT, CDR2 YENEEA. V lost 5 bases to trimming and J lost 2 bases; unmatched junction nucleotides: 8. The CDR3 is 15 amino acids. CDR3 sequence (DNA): TGTGCCAGCAGCGCCCGGGACAGCAATCAAGAGACCCAGTACTTC. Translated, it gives CASSARDSNQETQYF.

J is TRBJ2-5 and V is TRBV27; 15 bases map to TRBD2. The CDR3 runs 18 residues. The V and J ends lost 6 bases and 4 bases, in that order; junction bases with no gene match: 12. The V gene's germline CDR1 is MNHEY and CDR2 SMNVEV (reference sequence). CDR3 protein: CASSSFGTSGRNGETQYF. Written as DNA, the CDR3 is TGTGCCAGCAGCTCCTTTGGGACTAGCGGGAGGAACGGAGAGACCCAGTACTTC.

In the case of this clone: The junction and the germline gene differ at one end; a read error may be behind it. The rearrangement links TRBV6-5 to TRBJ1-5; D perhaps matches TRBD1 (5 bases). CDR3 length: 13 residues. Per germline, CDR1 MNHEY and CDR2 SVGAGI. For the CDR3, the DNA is TGTGCCAGCAAAAGGGGATTGGGGCAGCCCCAGAATTTT. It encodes CASKRGLGQPQNF.

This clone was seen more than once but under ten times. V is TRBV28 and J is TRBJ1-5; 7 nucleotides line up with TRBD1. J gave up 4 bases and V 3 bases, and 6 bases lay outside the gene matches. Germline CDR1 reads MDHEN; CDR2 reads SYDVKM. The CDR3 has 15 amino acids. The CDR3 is CASSLPGGVNQPQHF. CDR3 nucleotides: TGTGCCAGCAGTTTGCCAGGGGGTGTTAATCAGCCCCAGCATTTT.

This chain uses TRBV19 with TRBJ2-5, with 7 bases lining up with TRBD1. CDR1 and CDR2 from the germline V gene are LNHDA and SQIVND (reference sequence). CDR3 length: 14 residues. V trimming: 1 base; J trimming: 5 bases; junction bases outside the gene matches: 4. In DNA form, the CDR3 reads TGTGCCAGTAGTATAGTAGGGGGCGGCGAGACCCAGTACTTC. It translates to CASSIVGGGETQYF. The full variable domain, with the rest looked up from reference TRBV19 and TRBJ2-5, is DGGITQSPKYLFRKEGQNVTLSCEQNLNHDAMYWYRQDPGQGLRLIYYSQIVNDFQKGDIAEGYSVSREKKESFPLTVTSAQKNPTAFYLCASSIVGGGETQYFGPGTRLLVL.

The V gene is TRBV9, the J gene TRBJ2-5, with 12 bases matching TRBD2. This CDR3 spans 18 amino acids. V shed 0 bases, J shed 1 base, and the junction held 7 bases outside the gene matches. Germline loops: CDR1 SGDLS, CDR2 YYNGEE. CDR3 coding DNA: TGTGCCAGCAGCGTAGGGCTAGCGGGAGGGGTATTCCAAGAGACCCAGTACTTC. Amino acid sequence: CASSVGLAGGVFQETQYF. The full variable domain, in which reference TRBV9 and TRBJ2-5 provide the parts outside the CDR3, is DSGVTQTPKHLITATGQRVTLRCSPRSGDLSVYWYQQSLDQGLQFLIQYYNGEERAKGNILERFSAQQFPDLHSELNLSSLELGDSALYFCASSVGLAGGVFQETQYFGPGTRLLVL.

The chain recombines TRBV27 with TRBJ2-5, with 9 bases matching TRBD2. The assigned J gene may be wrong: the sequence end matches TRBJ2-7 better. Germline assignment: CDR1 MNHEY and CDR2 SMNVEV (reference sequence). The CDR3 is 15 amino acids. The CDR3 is CASSLRLADIYEQYF. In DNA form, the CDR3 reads TGTGCCAGCAGTTTGCGACTAGCGGACATCTACGAGCAGTACTTC.

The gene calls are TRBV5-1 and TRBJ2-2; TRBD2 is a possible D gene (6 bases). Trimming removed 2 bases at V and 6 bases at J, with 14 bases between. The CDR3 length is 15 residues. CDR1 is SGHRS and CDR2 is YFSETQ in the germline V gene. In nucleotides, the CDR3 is TGCGCCAGCAGCTTCCGGGACCCGGGGGCCGGGGAGCTGTTTTTT. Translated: CASSFRDPGAGELFF.

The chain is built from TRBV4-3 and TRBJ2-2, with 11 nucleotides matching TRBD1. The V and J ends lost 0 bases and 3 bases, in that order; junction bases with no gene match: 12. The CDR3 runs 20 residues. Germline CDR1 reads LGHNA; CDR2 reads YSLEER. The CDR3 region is CASSQDLRDRGIFDTGELFF. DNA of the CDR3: TGCGCCAGCAGCCAAGATCTCCGGGACAGGGGGATTTTCGACACCGGGGAGCTGTTTTTT.

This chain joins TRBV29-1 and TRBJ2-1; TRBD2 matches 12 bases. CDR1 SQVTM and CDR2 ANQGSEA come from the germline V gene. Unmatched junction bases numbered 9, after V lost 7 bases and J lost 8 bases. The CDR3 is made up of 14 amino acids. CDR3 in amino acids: CSADWTSGTDEQFF. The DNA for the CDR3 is TGCAGCGCCGACTGGACTAGCGGGACCGATGAGCAGTTCTTC.

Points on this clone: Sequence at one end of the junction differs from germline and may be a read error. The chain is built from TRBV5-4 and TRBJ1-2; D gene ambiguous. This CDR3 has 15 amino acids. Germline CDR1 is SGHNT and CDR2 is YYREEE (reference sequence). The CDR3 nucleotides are TGTGCCAACAGCTTGGTTGGCGGAGCGATGGATGGCTACACCTTC. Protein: CANSLVGGAMDGYTF.

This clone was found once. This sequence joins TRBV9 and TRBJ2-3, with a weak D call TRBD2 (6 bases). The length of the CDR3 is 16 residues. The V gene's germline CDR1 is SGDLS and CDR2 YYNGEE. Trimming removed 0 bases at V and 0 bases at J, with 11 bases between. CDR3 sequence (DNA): TGTGCCAGCAGCGTAGGACTAGTTCAAAGCACAGATACGCAGTATTTT. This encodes CASSVGLVQSTDTQYF.

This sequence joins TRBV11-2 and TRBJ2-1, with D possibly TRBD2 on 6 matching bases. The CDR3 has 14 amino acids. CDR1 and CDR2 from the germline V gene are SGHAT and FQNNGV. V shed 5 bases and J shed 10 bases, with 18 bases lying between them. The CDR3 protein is CASSPRLGAEEQFF. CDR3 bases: TGTGCCAGCAGCCCCAGACTAGGGGCGGAGGAGCAGTTCTTC.

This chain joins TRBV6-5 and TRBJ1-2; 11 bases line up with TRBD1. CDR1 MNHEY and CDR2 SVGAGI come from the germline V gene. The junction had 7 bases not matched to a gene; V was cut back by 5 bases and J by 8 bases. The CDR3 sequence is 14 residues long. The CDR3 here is CASSTGQGAGGYTF. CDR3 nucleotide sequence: TGTGCCAGCAGTACCGGACAGGGGGCAGGAGGCTACACCTTC.

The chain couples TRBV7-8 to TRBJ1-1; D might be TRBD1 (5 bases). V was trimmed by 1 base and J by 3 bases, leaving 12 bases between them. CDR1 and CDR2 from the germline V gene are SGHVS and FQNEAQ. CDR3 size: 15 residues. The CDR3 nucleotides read TGTGCCAGCAGCTTAGAGCCGGGGGAGGACACTGAAGCTTTCTTT. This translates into CASSLEPGEDTEAFF.

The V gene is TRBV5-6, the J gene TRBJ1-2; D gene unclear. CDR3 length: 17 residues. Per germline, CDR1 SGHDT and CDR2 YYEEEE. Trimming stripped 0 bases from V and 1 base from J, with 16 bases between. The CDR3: CASSLERRPLVNYGYTF. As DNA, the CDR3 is TGTGCCAGCAGCTTGGAACGGCGGCCGCTTGTTAACTATGGCTACACCTTC.

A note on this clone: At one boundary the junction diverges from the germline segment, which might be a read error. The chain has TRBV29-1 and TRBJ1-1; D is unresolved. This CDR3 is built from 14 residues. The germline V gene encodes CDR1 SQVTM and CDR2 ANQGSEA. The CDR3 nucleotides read TGCAGCGTTGAAGGGCTCCTGATGAACCCTGAAGCTTTCTTT. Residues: CSVEGLLMNPEAFF.

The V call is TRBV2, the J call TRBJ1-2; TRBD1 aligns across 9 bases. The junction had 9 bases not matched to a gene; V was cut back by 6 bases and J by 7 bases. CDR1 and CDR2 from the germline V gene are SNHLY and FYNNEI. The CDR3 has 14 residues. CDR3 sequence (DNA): TGTGCCAGCAGCCCGGGACAGGGTTCGGGTGGCTACACCTTC. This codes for CASSPGQGSGGYTF.

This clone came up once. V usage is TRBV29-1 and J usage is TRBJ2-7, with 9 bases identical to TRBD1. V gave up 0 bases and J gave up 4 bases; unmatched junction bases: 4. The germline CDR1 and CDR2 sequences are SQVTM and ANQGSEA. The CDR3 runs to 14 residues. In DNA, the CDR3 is TGCAGCGTTGAAGAACGGACAGGGGAATACGAGCAGTACTTC. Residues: CSVEERTGEYEQYF.

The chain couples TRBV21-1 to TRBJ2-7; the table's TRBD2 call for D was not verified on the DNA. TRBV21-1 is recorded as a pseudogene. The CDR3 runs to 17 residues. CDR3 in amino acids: CASSKTPHRRPRYEQYF. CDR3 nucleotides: TGTGCCAGCAGCAAGACCCCCCACCGGCGGCCACGATACGAGCAGTACTTC.

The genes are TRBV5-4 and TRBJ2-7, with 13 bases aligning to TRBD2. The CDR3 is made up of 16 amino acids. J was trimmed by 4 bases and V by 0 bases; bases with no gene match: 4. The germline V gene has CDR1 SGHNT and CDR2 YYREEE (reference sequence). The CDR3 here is CASSLETSGRSYEQYF. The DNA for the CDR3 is TGTGCCAGCAGCTTGGAGACTAGCGGGAGGTCTTACGAGCAGTACTTC.

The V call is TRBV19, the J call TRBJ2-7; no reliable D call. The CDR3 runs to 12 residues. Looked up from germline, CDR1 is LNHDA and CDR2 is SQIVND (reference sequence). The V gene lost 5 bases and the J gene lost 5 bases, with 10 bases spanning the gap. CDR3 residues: CASSFTGDEQYF. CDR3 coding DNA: TGTGCCAGTAGTTTCACGGGTGACGAGCAGTACTTC.

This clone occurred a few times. CDR3 nucleotides: TGTGCCAGCAGAATACAGGGGAATGAGCAGTTCTTC. It translates to CASRIQGNEQFF. The chain employs TRBV28 and TRBJ2-1; 7 bases agree with TRBD1. With V trimmed by 6 bases and J by 7 bases, 3 bases remained unmatched. CDR1 is MDHEN, CDR2 SYDVKM, per germline. The CDR3 contains 12 residues.

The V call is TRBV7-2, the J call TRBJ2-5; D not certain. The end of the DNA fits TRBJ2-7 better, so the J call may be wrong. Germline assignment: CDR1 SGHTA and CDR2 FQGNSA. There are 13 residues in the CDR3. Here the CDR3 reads CASSLDPSYEQYF. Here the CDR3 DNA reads TGTGCCAGCAGCTTAGACCCCTCCTACGAGCAGTACTTC.

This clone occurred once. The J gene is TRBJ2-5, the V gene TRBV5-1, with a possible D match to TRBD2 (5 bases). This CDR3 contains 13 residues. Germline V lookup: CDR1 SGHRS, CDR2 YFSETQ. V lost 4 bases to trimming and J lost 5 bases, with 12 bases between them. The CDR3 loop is CASSPDGEETQYF. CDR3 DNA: TGCGCCAGCAGCCCTGATGGGGAGGAGACCCAGTACTTC.

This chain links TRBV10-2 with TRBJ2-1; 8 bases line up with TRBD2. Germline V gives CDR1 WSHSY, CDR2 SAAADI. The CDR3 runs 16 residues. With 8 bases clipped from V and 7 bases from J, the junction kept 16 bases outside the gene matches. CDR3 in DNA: TGCGCCAGCTCTTACCAATCGTTAGCGGGAAGGAATGAGCAGTTCTTC. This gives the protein CASSYQSLAGRNEQFF.

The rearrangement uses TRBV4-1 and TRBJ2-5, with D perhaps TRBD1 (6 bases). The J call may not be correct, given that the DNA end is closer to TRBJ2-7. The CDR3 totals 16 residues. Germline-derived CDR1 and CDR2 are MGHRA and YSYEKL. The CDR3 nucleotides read TGCGCCAGCAGCCAAGATCAGGGGACAAGGTCCTACGAGCAGTACTTC. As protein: CASSQDQGTRSYEQYF.

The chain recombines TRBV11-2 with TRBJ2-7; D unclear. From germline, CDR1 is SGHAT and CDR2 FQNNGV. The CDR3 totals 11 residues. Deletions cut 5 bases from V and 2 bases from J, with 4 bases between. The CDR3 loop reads CASSLAYEQYF. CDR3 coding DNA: TGTGCCAGCAGCCTTGCCTACGAGCAGTACTTC.